Each of the 2 T cell receptor beta chains below was sequenced from the same sample in a study of glioma-infiltrating T cells. Amplification of TCR alpha and beta CDR3 regions from RNA used iRepertoire nested multiplex PCR. TCRdb recomputed calls from the multiplex PCR reads with MiXCR, one row per CDR3 protein. The sample holds 100,000 to 150,000 distinct CDR3 sequences, around 25% seen once. The sequenced sample was glioma tissue, nonneoplastic brain tissue, or PBMCs (not recorded which). These receptor sequences come from a human donor with low-grade glioma or glioblastoma, undergoing nonglioma brain surgery, or in good health (not recorded which).

The V call is TRBV12-3 or TRBV12-4, the J call TRBJ1-5; TRBD1 might be the D (6 bases). V was trimmed by 6 bases and J by 1 base, leaving 10 bases between them. The CDR3 is 14 amino acids. This CDR3 is CASRQGQSNQPQHF. For the CDR3, the DNA is TGTGCCAGCAGACAGGGTCAGAGCAATCAGCCCCAGCATTTT.

V usage is TRBV6-1 and J usage is TRBJ2-1; TRBD1 aligns across 7 bases. This CDR3 is 14 amino acids long. Trimming took 5 bases from V and 6 from J; bases not matched to a gene: 7. Germline lookup yields CDR1 MNHNS and CDR2 SASEGT. The CDR3 bases are TGTGCCAGCAGTCCGGGACAGTCATCCAATGAGCAGTTCTTC. Encoded protein: CASSPGQSSNEQFF.